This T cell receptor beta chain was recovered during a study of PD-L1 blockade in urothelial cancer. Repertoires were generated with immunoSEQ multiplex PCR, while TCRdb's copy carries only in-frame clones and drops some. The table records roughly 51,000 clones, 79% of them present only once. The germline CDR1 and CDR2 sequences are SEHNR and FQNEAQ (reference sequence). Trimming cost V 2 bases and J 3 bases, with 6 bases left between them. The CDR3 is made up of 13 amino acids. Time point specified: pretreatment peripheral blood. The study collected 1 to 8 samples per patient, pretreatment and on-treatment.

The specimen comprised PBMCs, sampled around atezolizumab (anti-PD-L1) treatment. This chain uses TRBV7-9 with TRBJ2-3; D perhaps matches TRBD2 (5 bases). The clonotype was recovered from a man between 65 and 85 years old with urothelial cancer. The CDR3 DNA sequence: TGTGCCAGCAGCTTACCGGGAACAGATACGCAGTATTTT. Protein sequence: CASSLPGTDTQYF.